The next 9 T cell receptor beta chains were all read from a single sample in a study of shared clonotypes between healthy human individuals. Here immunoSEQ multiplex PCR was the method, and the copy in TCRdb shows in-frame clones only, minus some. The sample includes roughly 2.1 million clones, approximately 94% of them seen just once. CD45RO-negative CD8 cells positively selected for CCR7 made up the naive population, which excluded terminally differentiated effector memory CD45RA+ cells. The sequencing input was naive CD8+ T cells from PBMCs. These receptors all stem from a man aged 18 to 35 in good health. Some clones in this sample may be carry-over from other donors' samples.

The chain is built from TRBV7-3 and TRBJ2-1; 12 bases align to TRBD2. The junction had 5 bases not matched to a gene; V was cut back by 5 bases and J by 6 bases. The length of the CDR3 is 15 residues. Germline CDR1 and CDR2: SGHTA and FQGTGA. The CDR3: CASSETSGRGNEQFF. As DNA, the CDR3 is TGTGCCAGCAGCGAGACTAGCGGGAGAGGCAATGAGCAGTTCTTC.

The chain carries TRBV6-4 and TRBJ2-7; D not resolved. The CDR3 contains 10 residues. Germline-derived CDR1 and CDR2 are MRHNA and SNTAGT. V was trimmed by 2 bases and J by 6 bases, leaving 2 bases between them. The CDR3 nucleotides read TGTGCCAGCAGTGACGCCGAGCAGTACTTC. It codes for CASSDAEQYF.

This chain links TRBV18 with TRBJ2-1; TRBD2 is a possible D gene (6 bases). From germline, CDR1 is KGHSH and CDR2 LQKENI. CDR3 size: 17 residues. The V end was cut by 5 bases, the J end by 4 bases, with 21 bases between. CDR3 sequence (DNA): TGTGCCAGCTCATCAGACCTTAGGGTCGGGGGATACAATGAGCAGTTCTTC. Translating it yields CASSSDLRVGGYNEQFF.

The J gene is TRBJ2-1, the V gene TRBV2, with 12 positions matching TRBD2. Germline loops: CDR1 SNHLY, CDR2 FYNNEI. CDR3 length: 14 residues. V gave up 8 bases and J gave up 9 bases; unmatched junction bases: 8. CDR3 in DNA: TGTGCCAGCCTGACTAGCGGGAGATTAGGTGAGCAGTTCTTC. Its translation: CASLTSGRLGEQFF.

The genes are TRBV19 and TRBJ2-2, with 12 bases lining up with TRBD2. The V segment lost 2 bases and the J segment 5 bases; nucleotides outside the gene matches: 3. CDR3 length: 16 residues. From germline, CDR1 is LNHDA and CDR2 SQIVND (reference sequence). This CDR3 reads CASSILLAGGTGELFF. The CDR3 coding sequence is TGTGCCAGTAGTATACTGCTAGCGGGAGGGACCGGGGAGCTGTTTTTT.

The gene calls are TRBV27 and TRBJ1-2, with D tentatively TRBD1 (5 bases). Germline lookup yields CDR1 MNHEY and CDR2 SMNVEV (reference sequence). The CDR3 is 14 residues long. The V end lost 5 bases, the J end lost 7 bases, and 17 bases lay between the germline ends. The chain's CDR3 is CASSPIGGNSGYTF. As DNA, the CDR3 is TGTGCCAGCAGTCCCATTGGGGGTAACAGTGGCTACACCTTC.

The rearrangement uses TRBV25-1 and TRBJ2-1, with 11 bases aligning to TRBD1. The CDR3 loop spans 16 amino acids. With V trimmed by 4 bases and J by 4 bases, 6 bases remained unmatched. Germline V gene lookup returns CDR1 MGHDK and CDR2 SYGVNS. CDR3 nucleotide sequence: TGTGCCAGCAGTGGCGACGGGACAGGGGGATACAATGAGCAGTTCTTC. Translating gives CASSGDGTGGYNEQFF.

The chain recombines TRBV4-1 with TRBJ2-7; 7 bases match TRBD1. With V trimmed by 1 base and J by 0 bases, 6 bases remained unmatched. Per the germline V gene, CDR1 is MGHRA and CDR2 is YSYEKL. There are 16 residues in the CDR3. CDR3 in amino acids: CASSQGSTGFSYEQYF. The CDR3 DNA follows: TGCGCCAGCAGCCAAGGATCGACAGGGTTCTCCTACGAGCAGTACTTC.

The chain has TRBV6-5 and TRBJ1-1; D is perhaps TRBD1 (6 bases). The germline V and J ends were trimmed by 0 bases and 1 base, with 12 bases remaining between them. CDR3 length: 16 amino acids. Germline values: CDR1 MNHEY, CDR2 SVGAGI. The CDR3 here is CASSYSGQRGNTEAFF. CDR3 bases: TGTGCCAGCAGTTACTCTGGACAGAGAGGGAACACTGAAGCTTTCTTT.